Each of the 13 T cell receptor beta chains below was sequenced from the same sample in a study of blood T cell repertoires in COVID-19. Profiling relied on immunoSEQ multiplex PCR, and the TCRdb table lists in-frame clones only, not all of them. This sample has 150,000 to 200,000 clones, with more than 70% found just once. The sequenced sample consisted of peripheral blood. The receptors come from a young man with active or convalescent COVID-19.

The chain links TRBV19 to TRBJ2-1, with TRBD1 matching 7 bases. There are 13 residues in the CDR3. Germline CDR1 and CDR2: LNHDA and SQIVND (reference sequence). With 7 bases clipped from V and 2 bases from J, the junction kept 2 bases outside the gene matches. The CDR3 is CASTTGAYNEQFF. The CDR3 region has the DNA TGTGCCAGTACTACAGGGGCCTACAATGAGCAGTTCTTC.

CDR3 DNA sequence: TGCAGCGTTGGGGGGGAAGTCTCCGGAAACACCATATATTTT. Translated, it gives CSVGGEVSGNTIYF. This sequence joins TRBV29-1 and TRBJ1-3; tentative D call: TRBD1 (5 bases). The CDR3 consists of 14 residues. Trimming shortened V by 4 bases and J by 4 bases, and 14 bases separated the two germline ends. The germline V gene encodes CDR1 SQVTM and CDR2 ANQGSEA.

This chain joins TRBV20-1 and TRBJ1-2; D remains ambiguous. The CDR3 sequence is 11 residues long. With 6 bases removed from V and 1 base from J, the gap between germline ends came to 6 bases. Germline V gene data show CDR1 as DFQATT and CDR2 as SNEGSKA (reference sequence). The DNA of the CDR3 is TGCAGTGCACATGATAACTATGGCTACACCTTC. Translating it yields CSAHDNYGYTF.

This clone was seen just once. V and J are TRBV10-1 and TRBJ2-2; 7 bases match TRBD1. The CDR3 length is 14 residues. V dropped 5 bases and J dropped 3; count of bases not matched to a gene: 3. Germline-derived CDR1 and CDR2 are WNHNN and SYGVQD (reference sequence). This CDR3 is CASSRQGYTGELFF. CDR3 sequence (DNA): TGCGCCAGCAGTAGACAGGGCTACACCGGGGAGCTGTTTTTT.

The DNA of the CDR3 is TGTGCCAGCAGTGTTTTAAGCGAAAGGACCGGGGAGCTGTTTTTT. Protein: CASSVLSERTGELFF. The chain is built from TRBV2 and TRBJ2-2; D not resolved. In germline, CDR1 is SNHLY, CDR2 FYNNEI. Trimming shortened V by 4 bases and J by 5 bases, and 14 bases separated the two germline ends. The CDR3 consists of 15 residues.

The V call is TRBV5-4, the J call TRBJ2-5; maybe TRBD1 (6 bases). Trimming took off 5 bases at V and 5 bases at J, with 16 bases between the two ends. CDR1 and CDR2 from the germline V gene are SGHNT and YYREEE (reference sequence). The CDR3 is 14 residues long. This chain's CDR3 is CASRQDQRGETQYF. CDR3 nucleotides: TGTGCCAGCAGGCAGGACCAAAGGGGGGAGACCCAGTACTTC.

CDR3 sequence: CASSLNSQVNEQFF. The CDR3 nucleotides are TGTGCCAGCAGCTTAAACTCACAGGTCAATGAGCAGTTCTTC. The chain joins TRBV13 to TRBJ2-1; a possible D gene is TRBD1 (5 bases). V was cut by 2 bases and J by 6 bases, with 11 bases left in between. The CDR3 runs 14 residues. Germline V gene data show CDR1 as PRHDT and CDR2 as FYEKMQ (reference sequence).

This chain connects TRBV27 to TRBJ1-2, with a tentative D call TRBD1 (5 bases). Germline V gene data show CDR1 as MNHEY and CDR2 as SMNVEV (reference sequence). The V end lost 2 bases, the J end lost 2 bases, and 6 bases lay between the germline ends. The CDR3 runs to 13 residues. This chain's CDR3 is CASSLKGNYGYTF. CDR3 DNA sequence: TGTGCCAGCAGTTTAAAGGGGAACTATGGCTACACCTTC.

The chain couples TRBV12-3 or TRBV12-4 to TRBJ1-1; D gene uncertain. V dropped 3 bases and J dropped 5 bases, with 10 bases sitting between them. The CDR3 loop spans 13 amino acids. The chain's CDR3 is CASSFRPETEAFF. The CDR3 nucleotides read TGTGCCAGCAGTTTTCGGCCGGAGACTGAAGCTTTCTTT.

The chain uses TRBV7-9 and TRBJ2-7; 12 bases match TRBD1. J lost 2 bases, V lost 5 bases, and 4 bases had no gene match. Germline V lookup: CDR1 SEHNR, CDR2 FQNEAQ (reference sequence). This CDR3 region has 15 residues. CDR3 in amino acids: CASSAGTGGPYEQYF. CDR3 coding DNA: TGTGCCAGCAGCGCCGGGACAGGGGGCCCCTACGAGCAGTACTTC.

The V and J genes are TRBV5-1 and TRBJ2-2; 7 nucleotides agree with TRBD1. The CDR3 runs 15 residues. J gave up 0 bases and V 1 base, and 0 bases lay outside the gene matches. Germline-derived CDR1 and CDR2 are SGHRS and YFSETQ. For the CDR3, the DNA is TGCGCCAGCAGCTTGACAGGGGCGAACACCGGGGAGCTGTTTTTT. Amino acid sequence: CASSLTGANTGELFF.

The chain is built from TRBV18 and TRBJ2-5; a possible D gene is TRBD1 (6 bases). This CDR3 comprises 15 residues. The germline CDR1 and CDR2 sequences are KGHSH and LQKENI. Trimming removed 1 base from V and 5 bases from J, with 14 bases in between. CDR3 DNA: TGTGCCAGCTCACCACTTATGGGGGCTTCGGAGACCCAGTACTTC. Protein product: CASSPLMGASETQYF.

The CDR3 bases are TGTGCCAGCAGCCCCGGGACAGGGTTTAATGAGCAGTTCTTC. As protein: CASSPGTGFNEQFF. The chain is built from TRBV11-2 and TRBJ2-1; 9 nucleotides match TRBD1. The CDR3 loop spans 14 amino acids. V was pared by 5 bases and J by 7 bases, with 6 bases of the junction left unmatched. Per germline, CDR1 SGHAT and CDR2 FQNNGV.